This T cell receptor beta chain was found in a study of B cell selection in AIRE deficiency. TCRdb's copy holds only in-frame clones and misses some; the assay was immunoSEQ multiplex PCR. The sample holds about 25,000 clones; just under 97% are singletons and the top ten take around 0.23%. The CDR3 totals 14 residues. Trimming stripped 5 bases from V and 1 base from J, with 11 bases between. Germline assignment: CDR1 SEHNR and CDR2 FQNEAQ (reference sequence). Conventional CD4 T cells were sorted as CD4+CD127+ cells. This TCR derives from a human donor in good health. The source material was CD4+CD127+ conventional T cells sorted from PBMCs. The chain recombines TRBV7-9 with TRBJ1-1; D not certain. CDR3 protein: CASSRRWGNTEAFF. CDR3 in DNA: TGTGCCAGCAGCCGCAGGTGGGGGAACACTGAAGCTTTCTTT. The whole variable domain, filled in from reference TRBV7-9 and TRBJ1-1, reads DTGVSQNPRHKITKRGQNVTFRCDPISEHNRLYWYRQTLGQGPEFLTYFQNEAQLEKSRLLSDRFSAERPKGSFSTLEIQRTEQGDSAMYLCASSRRWGNTEAFFGQGTRLTVV.